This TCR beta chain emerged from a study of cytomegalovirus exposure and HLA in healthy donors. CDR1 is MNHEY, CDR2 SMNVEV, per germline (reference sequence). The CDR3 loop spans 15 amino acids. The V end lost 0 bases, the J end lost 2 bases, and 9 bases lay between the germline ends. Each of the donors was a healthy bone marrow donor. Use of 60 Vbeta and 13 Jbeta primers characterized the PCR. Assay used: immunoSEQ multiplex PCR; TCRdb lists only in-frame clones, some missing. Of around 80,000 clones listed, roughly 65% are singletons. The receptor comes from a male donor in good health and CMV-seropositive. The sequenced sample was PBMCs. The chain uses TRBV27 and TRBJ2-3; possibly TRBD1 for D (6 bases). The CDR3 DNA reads TGTGCCAGCAGTTTATCGTGGGGGCTCACAGATACGCAGTATTTT. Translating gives CASSLSWGLTDTQYF.